The clone carrying this T cell receptor (beta chain) showed up many times. Its antigen is not identified. The sample originates from a study of early T cells in non-severe SARS-CoV-2 infection. Across the study: Unsorted whole-blood RNA was sequenced in bulk, leaving chains unpaired. Regarding the study as a whole: The study's VDJdb matching favored anti-spike CD8 responses and missed private and CD4 specificities.

The library protocol tagged individual cDNA molecules with unique molecular identifiers. From the 5' RACE reads, TCRdb called clonotypes with MiXCR, one entry per CDR3 protein. This sample carries about 46,000 distinct CDR3 sequences, roughly 5.7% of them seen once, and the ten largest clones take 5.4%. In germline, CDR1 is LNHDA, CDR2 SQIVND (reference sequence). The CDR3 runs to 19 residues. V lost 5 bases to trimming and J lost 5 bases, with 25 bases between them. This chain links TRBV19 with TRBJ2-6, with a weak D call TRBD1 (6 bases). The sample in question was whole blood, obtained at baseline. The TCR was taken from an adult who was a healthcare worker with PCR-confirmed SARS-CoV-2 infection or an uninfected control (not recorded which). The CDR3 region has the DNA TGTGCCAGTAGTGGTTCAGGGGTTCGGACTGGAGCCCGGGCCAACGTCCTGACTTTC. Translating gives CASSGSGVRTGARANVLTF.